The rows below give T cell receptor beta chains drawn from one sample of a study of T cell changes during pregnancy in multiple sclerosis. Clones were read by immunoSEQ multiplex PCR, and TCRdb kept only the in-frame ones, dropping some. The sample lists about 32,000 clones; roughly 89% were seen once. The sample was CD8+ T cells from peripheral blood mononuclear cells, taken in the second trimester of pregnancy. Source of these receptors: a female donor with multiple sclerosis, enrolled in a pregnancy study. Both conserved end residues are part of each CDR3. A D gene is named only where the DNA matches it firmly. Size values are once, few and many counts, or a class for expanded clones, and some rows have none.

J gene: TRBJ1-1; clone size: -; D gene: -; V gene: TRBV28; CDR3 protein: CASSSYNTEAFF; CDR3 DNA: TGTGCCAGCAGTTCCTATAACACTGAAGCTTTCTTT
J gene: TRBJ1-2; clone size: -; D gene: -; V gene: TRBV14; CDR3 protein: CASGGVAAGRYGYTF; CDR3 DNA: TGTGCCAGCGGGGGCGTTGCCGCAGGGCGCTATGGCTACACCTTC
J gene: TRBJ1-3; clone size: once; D gene: -; V gene: TRBV19; CDR3 protein: CASSMSGADLNTIYF; CDR3 DNA: TGTGCCAGTAGTATGAGTGGGGCTGACCTAAACACCATATATTTT
J gene: TRBJ2-3; clone size: -; D gene: TRBD2; V gene: TRBV15; CDR3 protein: CATSGQPGLAGTDTQYF; CDR3 DNA: TGTGCCACCAGCGGTCAACCGGGACTAGCGGGTACAGATACGCAGTATTTT
J gene: TRBJ1-1; clone size: few; D gene: -; V gene: TRBV27; CDR3 protein: CASIPTPSSTAEAFF; CDR3 DNA: TGTGCCAGCATCCCTACGCCTAGTTCAACCGCTGAAGCTTTCTTT
J gene: TRBJ2-1; clone size: -; D gene: TRBD1; V gene: TRBV2; CDR3 protein: CASNYRTGTDEQFF; CDR3 DNA: TGTGCCAGCAATTACAGGACAGGGACAGATGAGCAGTTCTTC
J gene: TRBJ2-1; clone size: -; D gene: TRBD2; V gene: TRBV7-9; CDR3 protein: CASSPGLAEGGEQFF; CDR3 DNA: TGTGCCAGCAGCCCTGGACTAGCGGAGGGGGGTGAGCAGTTCTTC
J gene: TRBJ1-2; clone size: -; D gene: -; V gene: TRBV9; CDR3 protein: CASSVDSALTNYGYTF; CDR3 DNA: TGTGCCAGCAGCGTCGACAGTGCCCTCACTAACTATGGCTACACCTTC
J gene: TRBJ1-4; clone size: -; D gene: TRBD1; V gene: TRBV7-9; CDR3 protein: CASSSDRGPEKLFF; CDR3 DNA: TGTGCCAGCAGCTCCGACAGGGGCCCCGAAAAACTGTTTTTT
J gene: TRBJ1-1; clone size: once; D gene: -; V gene: TRBV12-2; CDR3 protein: CASRLVRAPW; CDR3 DNA: TGTGCAAGTCGCTTAGTTCGAGCCCCGTGG
J gene: TRBJ2-2; clone size: -; D gene: TRBD2; V gene: TRBV6-5; CDR3 protein: CASSGLAGGPGELFF; CDR3 DNA: TGTGCCAGCAGTGGACTAGCGGGGGGGCCCGGGGAGCTGTTTTTT
J gene: TRBJ2-1; clone size: -; D gene: TRBD2; V gene: TRBV6-1; CDR3 protein: CASSEEGPILAGGNNEQFF; CDR3 DNA: TGTGCCAGCAGTGAAGAGGGACCGATTCTAGCGGGAGGAAACAATGAGCAGTTCTTC
J gene: TRBJ1-1; clone size: -; D gene: -; V gene: TRBV19; CDR3 protein: CASELLGGGLTEAFF; CDR3 DNA: TGTGCCAGTGAGCTGCTGGGGGGTGGACTCACTGAAGCTTTCTTT
J gene: TRBJ1-2; clone size: -; D gene: -; V gene: TRBV5-5; CDR3 protein: CASSLAAGWRYGYTF; CDR3 DNA: TGTGCCAGCAGCTTGGCGGCAGGGTGGCGCTATGGCTACACCTTC
J gene: TRBJ2-7; clone size: -; D gene: TRBD1; V gene: TRBV27; CDR3 protein: CASSYDREAGEQYF; CDR3 DNA: TGTGCCAGCAGTTACGACAGGGAAGCTGGCGAGCAGTACTTC
J gene: TRBJ2-1; clone size: -; D gene: -; V gene: TRBV4-1; CDR3 protein: CASSPTGTEQFF; CDR3 DNA: TGCGCCAGCAGCCCAACGGGAACTGAGCAGTTCTTC
J gene: TRBJ2-7; clone size: once; D gene: -; V gene: TRBV6-6; CDR3 protein: CASTPTATAYEQYF; CDR3 DNA: TGTGCCAGCACACCCACCGCCACGGCCTACGAGCAGTACTTC
J gene: TRBJ2-7; clone size: medium-sized; D gene: TRBD1; V gene: TRBV6-1; CDR3 protein: CASIDRASEQYF; CDR3 DNA: TGTGCCAGCATTGACAGGGCTAGCGAGCAGTACTTC
J gene: TRBJ2-7; clone size: -; D gene: TRBD2; V gene: TRBV7-2; CDR3 protein: CASSLGTSGIYEQYF; CDR3 DNA: TGTGCCAGCAGCTTAGGGACTAGCGGGATTTACGAGCAGTACTTC
J gene: TRBJ2-1; clone size: -; D gene: -; V gene: TRBV5-5; CDR3 protein: CASSLGGGSYNEQFF; CDR3 DNA: TGTGCCAGCAGCCTGGGGGGAGGATCCTACAATGAGCAGTTCTTC
J gene: TRBJ2-5; clone size: -; D gene: TRBD2; V gene: TRBV19; CDR3 protein: CASSPTVGGETQYF; CDR3 DNA: TGTGCCAGTAGTCCAACGGTGGGGGGGGAGACCCAGTACTTC
J gene: TRBJ2-7; clone size: few; D gene: -; V gene: TRBV5-1; CDR3 protein: CASSLVVAFGGTYEQYF; CDR3 DNA: TGCGCCAGCAGCTTGGTAGTTGCTTTCGGGGGTACCTACGAGCAGTACTTC
J gene: TRBJ2-7; clone size: once; D gene: -; V gene: TRBV2; CDR3 protein: CASSEAISGPTRGEQYF; CDR3 DNA: TGTGCCAGCAGTGAAGCGATTTCTGGACCGACTCGGGGCGAGCAGTACTTC
J gene: TRBJ2-1; clone size: few; D gene: TRBD2; V gene: TRBV15; CDR3 protein: CATSTTGTSGGASLEQFF; CDR3 DNA: TGTGCCACCAGCACCACCGGGACTAGCGGGGGGGCCAGCCTTGAGCAGTTCTTC
J gene: TRBJ1-1; clone size: -; D gene: -; V gene: TRBV2; CDR3 protein: CASQRDTEAFF; CDR3 DNA: TGTGCCAGCCAACGAGACACTGAAGCTTTCTTT
J gene: TRBJ2-1; clone size: -; D gene: TRBD2; V gene: TRBV11-2; CDR3 protein: CASSLDVLADNEQFF; CDR3 DNA: TGTGCCAGCAGCTTAGACGTGCTAGCGGACAATGAGCAGTTCTTC
J gene: TRBJ2-1; clone size: once; D gene: -; V gene: TRBV2; CDR3 protein: CATESGEGREQFF; CDR3 DNA: TGTGCCACCGAAAGCGGTGAAGGGCGGGAGCAGTTCTTC
J gene: TRBJ1-5; clone size: once; D gene: TRBD1; V gene: TRBV15; CDR3 protein: CATSRVGQGTRTLEQPQHF; CDR3 DNA: TGTGCCACCAGCAGAGTAGGACAGGGGACGAGGACTTTGGAGCAGCCCCAGCATTTT
J gene: TRBJ2-5; clone size: -; D gene: -; V gene: TRBV19; CDR3 protein: CASSMETEQETQYF; CDR3 DNA: TGTGCCAGTAGTATGGAGACGGAACAAGAGACCCAGTACTTC
J gene: TRBJ1-5; clone size: few; D gene: -; V gene: TRBV9; CDR3 protein: CASSVEGRGNQPQHF; CDR3 DNA: TGTGCCAGCAGCGTAGAAGGGAGGGGCAATCAGCCCCAGCATTTT
J gene: TRBJ2-7; clone size: -; D gene: -; V gene: TRBV5-1; CDR3 protein: CASSGKTASYEQYF; CDR3 DNA: TGCGCCAGCAGCGGGAAGACAGCCTCCTACGAGCAGTACTTC
J gene: TRBJ2-7; clone size: -; D gene: -; V gene: TRBV7-9; CDR3 protein: CASTPGGSGEQYF; CDR3 DNA: TGTGCCAGCACCCCAGGGGGGTCTGGCGAGCAGTACTTC
J gene: TRBJ1-5; clone size: -; D gene: -; V gene: TRBV5-6; CDR3 protein: CASSLGAHQPQHF; CDR3 DNA: TGTGCCAGCAGCTTGGGGGCGCATCAGCCCCAGCATTTT
J gene: TRBJ2-1; clone size: -; D gene: -; V gene: TRBV27; CDR3 protein: CASSFRGGGIDEQFF; CDR3 DNA: TGTGCCAGCAGTTTTCGGGGAGGGGGGATAGATGAGCAGTTCTTC
J gene: TRBJ1-1; clone size: once; D gene: -; V gene: TRBV9; CDR3 protein: CASSAGQTEAFF; CDR3 DNA: TGTGCCAGCAGCGCAGGACAGACTGAAGCTTTCTTT
J gene: TRBJ2-7; clone size: once; D gene: -; V gene: TRBV9; CDR3 protein: CASSPSTDSYEQYF; CDR3 DNA: TGTGCCAGCAGCCCTTCGACAGACTCCTACGAGCAGTACTTC
J gene: TRBJ2-7; clone size: -; D gene: -; V gene: TRBV14; CDR3 protein: CASSSAGLGYEQYF; CDR3 DNA: TGTGCCAGCTCATCGGCGGGGCTTGGCTACGAGCAGTACTTC
J gene: TRBJ2-1; clone size: -; D gene: -; V gene: TRBV28; CDR3 protein: CASSKHRVVDEQFF; CDR3 DNA: TGTGCCAGCAGCAAACACAGGGTGGTTGATGAGCAGTTCTTC
J gene: TRBJ2-7; clone size: -; D gene: -; V gene: TRBV6-1; CDR3 protein: CASSGWTTSYEQYF; CDR3 DNA: TGTGCCAGCAGTGGCTGGACAACCTCCTACGAGCAGTACTTC
J gene: TRBJ2-1; clone size: once; D gene: -; V gene: TRBV7-9; CDR3 protein: CASTGASNEQFF; CDR3 DNA: TGTGCCAGCACCGGAGCAAGCAATGAGCAGTTCTTC
J gene: TRBJ2-3; clone size: -; D gene: TRBD2; V gene: TRBV27; CDR3 protein: CASSWAAGGPDTQYF; CDR3 DNA: TGTGCCAGCAGTTGGGCAGCGGGAGGGCCAGATACGCAGTATTTT
J gene: TRBJ1-2; clone size: -; D gene: -; V gene: TRBV9; CDR3 protein: CASSTRQNYGYTF; CDR3 DNA: TGTGCCAGCAGCACCCGACAGAACTATGGCTACACCTTC
J gene: TRBJ1-4; clone size: -; D gene: -; V gene: TRBV27; CDR3 protein: CASSSSPGGRNEKLFF; CDR3 DNA: TGTGCCAGCAGTTCCTCCCCGGGGGGCCGTAATGAAAAACTGTTTTTT
J gene: TRBJ2-5; clone size: -; D gene: -; V gene: TRBV2; CDR3 protein: CASRKGAGRQETQYF; CDR3 DNA: TGTGCCAGCAGGAAAGGCGCGGGGAGGCAAGAGACCCAGTACTTC
J gene: TRBJ2-1; clone size: -; D gene: TRBD2; V gene: TRBV28; CDR3 protein: CASSPLGLAGDNEQFF; CDR3 DNA: TGTGCCAGCAGTCCCCTGGGACTAGCGGGGGACAATGAGCAGTTCTTC
J gene: TRBJ2-1; clone size: -; D gene: TRBD1; V gene: TRBV2; CDR3 protein: CASSESRDRGGNEQFF; CDR3 DNA: TGTGCCAGCAGTGAATCCCGGGACAGGGGCGGCAATGAGCAGTTCTTC
J gene: TRBJ2-1; clone size: -; D gene: TRBD1; V gene: TRBV9; CDR3 protein: CASSATTGQGYNEQFF; CDR3 DNA: TGTGCCAGCAGCGCAACAACGGGACAGGGCTACAATGAGCAGTTCTTC
J gene: TRBJ1-5; clone size: once; D gene: -; V gene: TRBV5-1; CDR3 protein: CASSLAGNSNQPQHF; CDR3 DNA: TGCGCCAGCAGCTTGGCAGGGAATAGCAATCAGCCCCAGCATTTT
J gene: TRBJ2-1; clone size: -; D gene: -; V gene: TRBV27; CDR3 protein: CASSSGLSEQFF; CDR3 DNA: TGTGCCAGCAGTTCGGGACTCTCTGAGCAGTTCTTC
J gene: TRBJ2-7; clone size: -; D gene: TRBD2; V gene: TRBV9; CDR3 protein: CASSHLGTTSYEQYF; CDR3 DNA: TGTGCCAGCAGCCACCTCGGGACTACCAGCTACGAGCAGTACTTC
J gene: TRBJ2-3; clone size: -; D gene: TRBD2; V gene: TRBV9; CDR3 protein: CASSAGLAGGTDTQYF; CDR3 DNA: TGTGCCAGCAGCGCAGGACTAGCGGGAGGGACAGATACGCAGTATTTT
J gene: TRBJ2-2; clone size: once; D gene: -; V gene: TRBV27; CDR3 protein: CASSLGTYANTGELFF; CDR3 DNA: TGTGCCAGCAGTTTAGGGACTTACGCGAACACCGGGGAGCTGTTTTTT
J gene: TRBJ2-1; clone size: -; D gene: -; V gene: TRBV6-6; CDR3 protein: CASSYSVDSLNNEQFF; CDR3 DNA: TGTGCCAGCAGTTACTCAGTTGACAGCTTAAACAATGAGCAGTTCTTC
J gene: TRBJ2-7; clone size: -; D gene: -; V gene: TRBV6-5; CDR3 protein: CASSSGVHEQYF; CDR3 DNA: TGTGCCAGCAGTTCGGGGGTACACGAGCAGTACTTC
J gene: TRBJ2-1; clone size: -; D gene: TRBD2; V gene: TRBV7-9; CDR3 protein: CASSDSGVSYNEQFF; CDR3 DNA: TGTGCCAGCAGCGATAGCGGGGTTTCCTACAATGAGCAGTTCTTC
J gene: TRBJ2-3; clone size: -; D gene: TRBD2; V gene: TRBV6-5; CDR3 protein: CASSYREGDRTDTQYF; CDR3 DNA: TGTGCCAGCAGTTACCGGGAGGGGGATAGGACAGATACGCAGTATTTT
J gene: TRBJ2-1; clone size: -; D gene: TRBD1; V gene: TRBV6-4; CDR3 protein: CATSDRGGHDEQFF; CDR3 DNA: TGTGCCACCTCGGACAGGGGAGGGCACGATGAGCAGTTCTTC